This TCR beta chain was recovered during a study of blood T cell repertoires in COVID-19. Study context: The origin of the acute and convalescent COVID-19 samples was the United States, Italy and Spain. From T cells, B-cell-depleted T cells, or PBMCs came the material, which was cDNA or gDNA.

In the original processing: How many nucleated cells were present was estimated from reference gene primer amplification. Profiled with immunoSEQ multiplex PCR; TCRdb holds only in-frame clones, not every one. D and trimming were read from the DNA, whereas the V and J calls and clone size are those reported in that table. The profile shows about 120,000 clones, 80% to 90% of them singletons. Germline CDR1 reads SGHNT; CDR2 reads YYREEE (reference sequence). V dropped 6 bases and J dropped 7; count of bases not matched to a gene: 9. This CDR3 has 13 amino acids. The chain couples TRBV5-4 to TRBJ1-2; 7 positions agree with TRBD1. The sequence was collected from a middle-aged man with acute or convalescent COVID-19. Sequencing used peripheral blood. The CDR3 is CASTIDRARGYTF. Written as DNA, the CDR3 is TGTGCCAGCACCATCGACAGGGCGCGTGGCTACACCTTC.